The clone carrying this TCR beta chain was detected once. The protocol was immunoSEQ multiplex PCR, while the TCRdb copy is restricted to in-frame clones and leaves out a portion. This table holds about 190,000 clones, 91% found once. This sample stems from a study of control samples from healthy donors and cancer patients. CDR1 and CDR2 from the germline V gene are GTSNPN and SVGIG (reference sequence). V dropped 4 bases and J dropped 2 bases, with 17 bases sitting between them. The CDR3 spans 15 residues. Material for sequencing was blood. This chain uses TRBV30 with TRBJ1-1, with no clear D. This sequence originates from a man between 25 and 39 years old in good health. The DNA for the CDR3 is TGTGCCTGGATCCCCCTAGGTAGCCGCAACACTGAAGCTTTCTTT. Translating gives CAWIPLGSRNTEAFF.